These T cell receptor beta chains were read from a single sample in a study of blood T cell repertoires in COVID-19. Clones were read by immunoSEQ multiplex PCR, and TCRdb kept only the in-frame ones, dropping some. Of roughly 97,000 clones listed, about 90% are singletons. Material for sequencing was peripheral blood. The source of these receptors is a man between 45 and 60 years old with acute or convalescent COVID-19. Both conserved end residues are part of each CDR3. Fields, in order: J gene, D gene, V gene, clone size, CDR3 protein, CDR3 DNA. The D gene is left open where the match is weak. Size is stated for part of the rows, as once, few or many counts, or as a class when the clone is expanded.

j_gene: TRBJ1-1
d_gene: TRBD1
v_gene: TRBV30
abundance: NA
CDR3aa: CAWKRDRGGNEAFF
CDR3nt: TGTGCCTGGAAGAGGGACAGGGGGGGCAATGAAGCTTTCTTT

j_gene: TRBJ1-6
d_gene: NA
v_gene: TRBV2
abundance: NA
CDR3aa: CASSEIDGFRGALHF
CDR3nt: TGTGCCAGCAGTGAAATTGATGGGTTTCGGGGGGCCCTCCACTTT

j_gene: TRBJ2-5
d_gene: NA
v_gene: TRBV24-1
abundance: NA
CDR3aa: CATSDRGRETQYF
CDR3nt: TGTGCCACCAGTGACAGGGGCAGGGAGACCCAGTACTTC

j_gene: TRBJ2-7
d_gene: TRBD2
v_gene: TRBV6-5
abundance: NA
CDR3aa: CASSLGASGSYEQYF
CDR3nt: TGTGCCAGCAGTCTGGGCGCTAGCGGTTCCTACGAGCAGTACTTC

j_gene: TRBJ1-4
d_gene: NA
v_gene: TRBV18
abundance: NA
CDR3aa: CASSPGPYEKLFF
CDR3nt: TGTGCCAGCTCACCAGGGCCCTATGAAAAACTGTTTTTT

j_gene: TRBJ1-6
d_gene: NA
v_gene: TRBV28
abundance: NA
CDR3aa: CASTMSGSPSPLHF
CDR3nt: TGTGCCAGCACAATGTCAGGCAGTCCCTCACCCCTCCACTTT

j_gene: TRBJ1-2
d_gene: TRBD1
v_gene: TRBV5-6
abundance: NA
CDR3aa: CASSLIWRLRQGGDYGYTF
CDR3nt: TGTGCCAGCAGCTTGATCTGGCGACTTCGACAGGGAGGTGACTATGGCTACACCTTC

j_gene: TRBJ2-2
d_gene: NA
v_gene: TRBV24-1
abundance: once
CDR3aa: CATSGVVGELFF
CDR3nt: TGTGCCACCAGTGGCGTGGTCGGGGAGCTGTTTTTT

j_gene: TRBJ2-1
d_gene: TRBD1
v_gene: TRBV5-4
abundance: NA
CDR3aa: CASSRRDRGSDEQFF
CDR3nt: TGTGCCAGCAGCCGCCGGGACAGGGGTAGCGATGAGCAGTTCTTC

j_gene: TRBJ2-3
d_gene: TRBD1
v_gene: TRBV9
abundance: NA
CDR3aa: CASSPGQGGSDTQYF
CDR3nt: TGTGCCAGCAGCCCGGGACAGGGAGGGTCAGATACGCAGTATTTT

j_gene: TRBJ1-5
d_gene: NA
v_gene: TRBV19
abundance: NA
CDR3aa: CASRMTEKGNQPQHF
CDR3nt: TGTGCCAGTAGAATGACAGAGAAGGGGAATCAGCCCCAGCATTTT

j_gene: TRBJ2-7
d_gene: TRBD1
v_gene: TRBV9
abundance: few
CDR3aa: CASSADRGSHREQYF
CDR3nt: TGTGCCAGCAGCGCCGACAGGGGGAGCCACCGGGAGCAGTACTTC

j_gene: TRBJ2-7
d_gene: NA
v_gene: TRBV12-5
abundance: NA
CDR3aa: CASADYLSYEQYF
CDR3nt: TGTGCTAGTGCCGACTACCTATCCTACGAGCAGTACTTC

j_gene: TRBJ1-3
d_gene: NA
v_gene: TRBV4-1
abundance: NA
CDR3aa: CASSQDAGLSIYF
CDR3nt: TGCGCCAGCAGCCAAGATGCAGGGTTGTCGATATATTTT

j_gene: TRBJ1-6
d_gene: TRBD1
v_gene: TRBV24-1
abundance: once
CDR3aa: CATSDGTGNNSPLHF
CDR3nt: TGTGCCACCAGTGATGGGACAGGGAATAATTCACCCCTCCACTTT

j_gene: TRBJ2-3
d_gene: NA
v_gene: TRBV4-2
abundance: few
CDR3aa: CASSQASQWDTQYF
CDR3nt: TGTGCCAGCAGCCAAGCCTCCCAGTGGGATACGCAGTATTTT

j_gene: TRBJ1-3
d_gene: NA
v_gene: TRBV5-1
abundance: NA
CDR3aa: CASSLQGRDGNTIYF
CDR3nt: TGCGCCAGCAGCTTGCAGGGAAGGGATGGAAACACCATATATTTT

j_gene: TRBJ1-3
d_gene: TRBD1
v_gene: TRBV6-5
abundance: NA
CDR3aa: CASSPRGLGTIYF
CDR3nt: TGTGCCAGCAGCCCCAGGGGGCTTGGCACCATATATTTT

j_gene: TRBJ2-5
d_gene: TRBD2
v_gene: TRBV11-2
abundance: NA
CDR3aa: CASSPGGSETQYF
CDR3nt: TGTGCCAGCAGCCCGGGGGGGTCCGAGACCCAGTACTTC

j_gene: TRBJ2-2
d_gene: NA
v_gene: TRBV19
abundance: NA
CDR3aa: CASSIGLGELFF
CDR3nt: TGTGCCAGTAGTATAGGGCTTGGGGAGCTGTTTTTT

j_gene: TRBJ2-7
d_gene: TRBD2
v_gene: TRBV11-3
abundance: NA
CDR3aa: CASSPGGEGSYEQYF
CDR3nt: TGTGCCAGCAGCCCCGGGGGGGAGGGCTCCTACGAGCAGTACTTC

j_gene: TRBJ1-4
d_gene: TRBD1
v_gene: TRBV5-1
abundance: NA
CDR3aa: CASSGQGEGIEKLFF
CDR3nt: TGCGCCAGCAGCGGACAGGGTGAAGGGATTGAAAAACTGTTTTTT